This TCR beta chain comes out of a study of shared clonotypes between healthy human individuals. Study-wide context: A couple of women and three men aged 18 to 49 made up the donors. Points from the study as a whole: When compared with the clonotypes that were shared by all four sorted-subset donors, the non-shared clonotypes turned out to have lower generation probabilities. How much donors shared clonotypes was expected to be affected by sequencing depth.

Original data processing: ImmunoSEQ yielded junction-only sequences lacking quality scores, so filtering differed. Profiling relied on immunoSEQ multiplex PCR, and the TCRdb table lists in-frame clones only, not all of them. Clonal size and the V and J genes are those of that table, whereas D and trimming came from the DNA. The sample shows 2 million to 3 million clones, 93% of them seen only once. Concerning this clone itself: Its antigen remains unknown.

This CDR3 has 15 amino acids. V lost 4 bases to trimming and J lost 0 bases, with 12 bases between them. Germline V gene lookup returns CDR1 KGHSH and CDR2 LQKENI. V usage is TRBV18 and J usage is TRBJ1-2; D uncertain. The specimen was naive CD4+ T cells from PBMCs. The subset here: CD45RA+ positively selected. The receptor comes from a man younger than 35 in good health. Some clones in this sample may be carry-over from other donors' samples. Here the CDR3 DNA reads TGTGCCAGCTCACGAGACACAATAGCTAACTATGGCTACACCTTC. Residues: CASSRDTIANYGYTF.